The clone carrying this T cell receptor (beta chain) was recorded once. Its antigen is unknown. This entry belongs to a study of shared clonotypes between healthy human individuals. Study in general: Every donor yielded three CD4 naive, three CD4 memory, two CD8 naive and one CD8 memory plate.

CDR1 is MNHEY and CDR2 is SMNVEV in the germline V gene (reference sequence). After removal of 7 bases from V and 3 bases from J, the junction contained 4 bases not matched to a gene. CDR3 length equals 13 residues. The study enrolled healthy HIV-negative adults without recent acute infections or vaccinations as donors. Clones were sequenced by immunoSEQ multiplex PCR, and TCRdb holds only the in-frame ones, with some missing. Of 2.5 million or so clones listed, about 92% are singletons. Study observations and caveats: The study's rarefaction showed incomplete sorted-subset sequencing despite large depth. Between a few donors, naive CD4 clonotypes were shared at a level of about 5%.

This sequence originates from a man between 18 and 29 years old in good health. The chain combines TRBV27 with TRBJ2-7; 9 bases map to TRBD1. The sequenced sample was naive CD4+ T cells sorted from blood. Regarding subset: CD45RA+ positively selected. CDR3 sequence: CASMDRGFYEQYF. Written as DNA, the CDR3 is TGTGCCAGCATGGACAGGGGATTCTACGAGCAGTACTTC.